This T cell receptor beta chain was identified during a study of T cells after yellow fever vaccination. Turning to this clonotype: Its target is unknown.

A single record per CDR3 protein comes from TCRdb applying MiXCR to the 5' RACE reads. The sample lists almost 600,000 distinct CDR3 sequences, about 13% seen once, with more than 12% in the top ten. CDR1 MNHNS and CDR2 SASEGT come from the germline V gene. V lost 8 bases and J lost 5, with 18 bases in between. This CDR3 is 14 amino acids long. Study outcomes and limitations: Clones from primary vaccination mostly reappeared after the booster (roughly 95% CD4, approximately 91% CD8). Of the clonotypes, a small share occurred in both CD4 and CD8 compartments.

This sequence joins TRBV6-1 and TRBJ2-5, with D maybe TRBD2 (5 bases). This specimen was PBMCs, taken on the day of the yellow fever booster vaccination. This clonotype was sampled from a man younger than 45 who received the YFV17D yellow fever vaccine. The CDR3 DNA follows: TGTGCCAGCGCGGGCGGCGGCGTCGGCGAGACCCAGTACTTC. This gives the protein CASAGGGVGETQYF.